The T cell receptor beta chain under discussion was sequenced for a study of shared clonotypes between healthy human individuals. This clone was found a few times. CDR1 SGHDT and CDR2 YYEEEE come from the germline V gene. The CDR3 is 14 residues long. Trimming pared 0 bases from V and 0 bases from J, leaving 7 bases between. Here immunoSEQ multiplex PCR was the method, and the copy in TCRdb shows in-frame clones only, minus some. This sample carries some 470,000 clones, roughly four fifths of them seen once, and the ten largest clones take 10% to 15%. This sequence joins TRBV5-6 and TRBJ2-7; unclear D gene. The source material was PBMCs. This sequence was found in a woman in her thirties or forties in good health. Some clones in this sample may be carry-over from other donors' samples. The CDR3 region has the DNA TGTGCCAGCAGCTTGGTGCGGAGCTCCTACGAGCAGTACTTC. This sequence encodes CASSLVRSSYEQYF.